These 9 T cell receptor beta chains were sequenced from one sample in a study of cytomegalovirus exposure and HLA in healthy donors. Primers for the PCR totalled 60 Vbeta and 13 Jbeta. This table comes from immunoSEQ multiplex PCR, and its TCRdb copy is limited to in-frame clones, with some not included. The table records some 190,000 clones, about 84% of them present only once. The sequencing sample was made of PBMCs. These receptors were collected from a woman aged 25 to 39 in good health and CMV-seropositive.

This chain joins TRBV7-2 and TRBJ1-4, with D perhaps TRBD1 (5 bases). Trimming removed 1 base at V and 0 bases at J, with 9 bases between. The CDR3 sequence is 16 residues long. Looked up from germline, CDR1 is SGHTA and CDR2 is FQGNSA. The CDR3 region is CASSLVLGATNEKLFF. In nucleotides, the CDR3 is TGTGCCAGCAGCTTAGTTTTAGGGGCAACTAATGAAAAACTGTTTTTT. The variable domain in full, completed from reference TRBV7-2 and TRBJ1-4, reads GAGVSQSPSNKVTEKGKDVELRCDPISGHTALYWYRQSLGQGLEFLIYFQGNSAPDKSGLPSDRFSAERTGGSVSTLTIQRTQQEDSAVYLCASSLVLGATNEKLFFGSGTQLSVL.

The CDR3 DNA reads as TGTGCCTGCTCCCAGGGGGCAGGGAGCAATCAGCCCCAGCATTTT. Translated: CACSQGAGSNQPQHF. This rearrangement joins TRBV19 to TRBJ1-5; the match to TRBD1 covers 8 bases. This CDR3 is 15 amino acids long. The V segment lost 11 bases and the J segment 1 base; nucleotides outside the gene matches: 10. Germline lookup yields CDR1 LNHDA and CDR2 SQIVND (reference sequence).

A single count supports this clone. This CDR3 reads CASSLSQDSFYEQYF. Here the CDR3 DNA reads TGTGCCAGCAGCTTAAGTCAGGACAGCTTTTACGAGCAGTACTTC. The chain couples TRBV11-2 to TRBJ2-7, with D tentatively TRBD1 (6 bases). V was clipped by 2 bases and J by 4 bases, with 15 bases between them. Germline CDR1 SGHAT, CDR2 FQNNGV. The CDR3 loop spans 15 amino acids. Combining the CDR3 with reference TRBV11-2 and TRBJ2-7 gives the whole variable domain EAGVAQSPRYKIIEKRQSVAFWCNPISGHATLYWYQQILGQGPKLLIQFQNNGVVDDSQLPKDRFSAERLKGVDSTLKIQPAKLEDSAVYLCASSLSQDSFYEQYFGPGTRLTVT.

The V gene is TRBV19, the J gene TRBJ1-5; possibly TRBD1 for D (6 bases). The CDR3 has 15 residues. Germline V gene lookup returns CDR1 LNHDA and CDR2 SQIVND (reference sequence). The V end was cut by 5 bases, the J end by 3 bases, with 14 bases between. The CDR3 bases are TGTGCCAGTAGTGCCTTCGACAGGCTCAATCAGCCCCAGCATTTT. This gives the protein CASSAFDRLNQPQHF.

The rearrangement joins TRBV4-2 to TRBJ2-2, with TRBD1 as a possible D gene (6 bases). Germline V lookup: CDR1 LGHNA, CDR2 YNFKEQ. The CDR3 has 14 amino acids. Trimming pared 5 bases from V and 6 bases from J, leaving 13 bases between. The CDR3 nucleotides are TGTGCCAGCAGCTTCCGGGACATAGCCGGGGAGCTGTTTTTT. It translates to CASSFRDIAGELFF.

This CDR3 is CASRRTAAHEQYF. CDR3 nucleotide sequence: TGTGCCAGCAGAAGGACTGCGGCCCACGAGCAGTACTTC. The chain is built from TRBV6-5 and TRBJ2-7, with D tentatively TRBD2 (5 bases). The V end was cut by 6 bases, the J end by 5 bases, with 14 bases between. This CDR3 is 13 amino acids long. Germline lookup yields CDR1 MNHEY and CDR2 SVGAGI.

As for this clone: Sequence at one end of the junction differs from germline and may be a read error. J is TRBJ2-5 and V is TRBV7-9; 9 nucleotides line up with TRBD2. Germline values: CDR1 SEHNR, CDR2 FQNEAQ (reference sequence). The CDR3 runs 15 residues. The CDR3 loop is CSSSRSGGNQETQYF. DNA for the CDR3: TGTTCCAGCAGCCGTAGCGGGGGAAACCAAGAGACCCAGTACTTC.

The V and J genes are TRBV27 and TRBJ2-7; 9 bases map to TRBD1. This CDR3 is built from 13 residues. Germline CDR1 and CDR2: MNHEY and SMNVEV (reference sequence). V lost 6 bases, J lost 5 bases, and 5 bases stayed unmatched. The DNA for the CDR3 is TGTGCCAGCAGCTGGACAGGGGCTAACGAGCAGTACTTC. Translated, it gives CASSWTGANEQYF.

The chain is built from TRBV18 and TRBJ1-5; D gene unclear. There are 15 residues in the CDR3. Trimming left V 3 bases short and J 4 bases short, with 13 bases between. Germline CDR1 is KGHSH and CDR2 is LQKENI. CDR3 in DNA: TGTGCCAGCTCACCCGGCGGGAGATCGAATCAGCCCCAGCATTTT. Its protein is CASSPGGRSNQPQHF.